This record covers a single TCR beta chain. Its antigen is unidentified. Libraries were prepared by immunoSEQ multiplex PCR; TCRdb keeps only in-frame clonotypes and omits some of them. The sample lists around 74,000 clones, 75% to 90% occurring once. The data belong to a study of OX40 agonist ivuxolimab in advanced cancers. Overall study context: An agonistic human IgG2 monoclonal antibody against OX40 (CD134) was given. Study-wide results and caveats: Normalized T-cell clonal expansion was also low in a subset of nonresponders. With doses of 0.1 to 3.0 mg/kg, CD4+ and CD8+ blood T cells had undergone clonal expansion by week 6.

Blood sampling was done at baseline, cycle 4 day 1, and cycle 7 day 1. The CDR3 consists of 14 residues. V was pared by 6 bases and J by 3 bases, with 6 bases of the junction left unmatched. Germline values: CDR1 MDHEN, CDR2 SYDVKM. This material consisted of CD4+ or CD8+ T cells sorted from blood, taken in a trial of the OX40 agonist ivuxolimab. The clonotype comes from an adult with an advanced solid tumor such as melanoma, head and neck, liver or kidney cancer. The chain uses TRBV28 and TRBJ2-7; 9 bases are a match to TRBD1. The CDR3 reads CASRPGQGRYEQYF. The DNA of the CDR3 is TGTGCCAGCAGGCCGGGACAGGGTCGCTACGAGCAGTACTTC. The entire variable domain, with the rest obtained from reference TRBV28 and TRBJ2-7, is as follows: DVKVTQSSRYLVKRTGEKVFLECVQDMDHENMFWYRQDPGLGLRLIYFSYDVKMKEKGDIPEGYSVSREKKERFSLILESASTNQTSMYLCASRPGQGRYEQYFGPGTRLTVT.